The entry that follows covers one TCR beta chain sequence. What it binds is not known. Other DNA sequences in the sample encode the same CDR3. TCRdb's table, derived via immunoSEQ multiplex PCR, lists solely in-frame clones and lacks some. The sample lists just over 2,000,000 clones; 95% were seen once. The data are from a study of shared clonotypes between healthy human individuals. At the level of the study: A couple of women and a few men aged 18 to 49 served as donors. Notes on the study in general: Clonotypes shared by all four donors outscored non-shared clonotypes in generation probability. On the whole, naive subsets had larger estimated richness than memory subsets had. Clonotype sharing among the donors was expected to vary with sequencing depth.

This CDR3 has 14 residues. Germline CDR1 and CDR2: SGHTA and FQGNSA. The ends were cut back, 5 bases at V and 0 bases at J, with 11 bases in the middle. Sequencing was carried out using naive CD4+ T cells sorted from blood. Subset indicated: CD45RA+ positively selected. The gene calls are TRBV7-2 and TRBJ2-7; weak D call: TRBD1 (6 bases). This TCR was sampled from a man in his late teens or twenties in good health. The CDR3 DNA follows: TGTGCCAGCAGCCGAGACAGGAGCTCCTACGAGCAGTACTTC. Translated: CASSRDRSSYEQYF.